The 10 T cell receptor beta chains listed next were all sequenced from one sample in a study of blood T cell repertoires in COVID-19. TCRdb's table, derived via immunoSEQ multiplex PCR, lists solely in-frame clones and lacks some. This table holds 150,000 to 200,000 clones, more than 80% found once. Input material: peripheral blood. These receptors were obtained from a woman in her forties with COVID-19, enrolled during active disease.

The genes are TRBV6-5 and TRBJ2-5; D is perhaps TRBD1 (6 bases). The CDR3 has 14 amino acids. Trimming shortened V by 6 bases and J by 3 bases, and 14 bases separated the two germline ends. The germline CDR1 and CDR2 sequences are MNHEY and SVGAGI. The CDR3 loop reads CASSPRGNEETQYF. The DNA for the CDR3 is TGTGCCAGCAGCCCCAGGGGTAATGAAGAGACCCAGTACTTC.

The genes are TRBV6-5 and TRBJ1-2, with D possibly being TRBD1 (6 bases). V lost 6 bases to trimming and J lost 0 bases, with 14 bases between them. Germline loops: CDR1 MNHEY, CDR2 SVGAGI. The CDR3 is made up of 15 amino acids. CDR3 amino acids: CASRPQGWANYGYTF. CDR3 nucleotide sequence: TGTGCCAGCAGGCCACAGGGCTGGGCTAACTATGGCTACACCTTC.

The chain links TRBV3-1 (or the pseudogene TRBV3-2) to TRBJ2-7; tentatively, D is TRBD2 (6 bases). Germline V lookup: CDR1 LGHDT, CDR2 YNNKEL (reference sequence). The CDR3 has 16 residues. V was shortened by 1 base and J by 4 bases, with 17 bases between the two germline ends. In DNA, the CDR3 is TGTGCCAGCAGCCAAGGACGCGACCGTGCGGGGTACGAGCAGTACTTC. Translation: CASSQGRDRAGYEQYF.

V is TRBV6-6 and J is TRBJ1-4; 7 nucleotides align to TRBD1. V lost 3 bases and J lost 13; bases outside the gene matches: 8. CDR1 and CDR2 from the germline V gene are MNHNY and SVGAGI (reference sequence). There are 13 residues in the CDR3. The CDR3: CASSYPPDRALFF. The CDR3 DNA reads TGTGCCAGCAGTTATCCGCCTGACAGGGCACTGTTTTTT.

V is TRBV7-3 and J is TRBJ2-1; 11 bases are shared with TRBD2. The V and J ends lost 2 bases and 1 base, in that order; junction bases with no gene match: 19. Germline V gene data show CDR1 as SGHTA and CDR2 as FQGTGA. This CDR3 contains 22 residues. The CDR3 is CASSLLPPGVPGLADSYNEQFF. The CDR3 DNA follows: TGTGCCAGCAGCTTACTGCCCCCTGGGGTCCCGGGACTAGCGGATTCCTACAATGAGCAGTTCTTC.

This chain uses TRBV7-9 with TRBJ2-7, with no clear D. Trimming shortened V by 1 base and J by 2 bases, and 9 bases separated the two germline ends. In germline, CDR1 is SEHNR, CDR2 FQNEAQ (reference sequence). The CDR3 is 14 amino acids. The CDR3 coding sequence is TGTGCCAGCAGCTTAGTTACAGAACCCTACGAGCAGTACTTC. Translating it yields CASSLVTEPYEQYF.

This clone was detected only a few times. The J gene is TRBJ1-6, the V gene TRBV4-1; D is unresolved. V was trimmed by 2 bases and J by 6 bases, leaving 11 bases between them. Germline CDR1 reads MGHRA; CDR2 reads YSYEKL. The CDR3 sequence is 15 residues long. CDR3 nucleotide sequence: TGCGCCAGCAGCCAAACGTCTGGCGGTAATTCACCCCTCCACTTT. Encoded protein: CASSQTSGGNSPLHF.

This rearrangement joins TRBV15 to TRBJ2-1; D is possibly TRBD1 (6 bases). In germline, CDR1 is LNHNV, CDR2 YYDKDF (reference sequence). V was trimmed by 0 bases and J by 5 bases, leaving 14 bases between them. The CDR3 has 16 residues. The CDR3 nucleotides are TGTGCCACCAGCAGAGATGCCGGGACAATTAACAATGAGCAGTTCTTC. Translated, it gives CATSRDAGTINNEQFF.

This rearrangement joins TRBV4-2 to TRBJ2-7; D gene ambiguous. This CDR3 region has 15 residues. CDR1 and CDR2 from the germline V gene are LGHNA and YNFKEQ. The V and J ends lost 0 bases and 3 bases respectively, with 12 bases between them. The CDR3 protein is CASSQDKAAHYEQYF. CDR3 coding DNA: TGTGCCAGCAGCCAAGATAAGGCGGCCCACTACGAGCAGTACTTC.

CDR3 coding DNA: TGTGCCAGCAGCCAAAGTGGGGGGACAGGGAAAGCTTTCTTT. This encodes CASSQSGGTGKAFF. V is TRBV7-8 and J is TRBJ1-1, with TRBD1 matching 9 bases. The germline V gene encodes CDR1 SGHVS and CDR2 FQNEAQ. The CDR3 contains 14 residues. Trimming cost V 5 bases and J 9 bases; bases outside gene matches: 10.